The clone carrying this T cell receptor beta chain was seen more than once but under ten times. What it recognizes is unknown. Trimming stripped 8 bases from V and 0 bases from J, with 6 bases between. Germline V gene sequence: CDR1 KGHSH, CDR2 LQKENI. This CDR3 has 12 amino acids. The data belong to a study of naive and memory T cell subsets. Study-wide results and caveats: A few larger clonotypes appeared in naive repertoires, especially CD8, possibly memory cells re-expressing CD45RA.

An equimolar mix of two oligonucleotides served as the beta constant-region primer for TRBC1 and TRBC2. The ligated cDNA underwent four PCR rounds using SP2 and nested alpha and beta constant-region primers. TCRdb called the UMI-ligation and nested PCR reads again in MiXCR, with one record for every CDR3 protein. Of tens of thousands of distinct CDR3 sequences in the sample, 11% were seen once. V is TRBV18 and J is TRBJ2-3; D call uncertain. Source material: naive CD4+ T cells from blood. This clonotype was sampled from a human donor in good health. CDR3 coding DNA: TGTGCCAGCCTATCTAGCACAGATACGCAGTATTTT. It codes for CASLSSTDTQYF.